These 30 T cell receptor beta chains came from one sample sequenced in a study of early T cells in non-severe SARS-CoV-2 infection. In TCRdb, the 5' RACE reads were re-called with MiXCR into one record per CDR3 protein. The sample lists roughly 65,000 distinct CDR3 sequences, 12% occurring once. Material for sequencing was whole blood. These receptors all stem from an adult who was a healthcare worker with PCR-confirmed SARS-CoV-2 infection or an uninfected control (not recorded which).

This sequence joins TRBV28 and TRBJ2-5; perhaps TRBD1 as D (5 bases). Germline V gives CDR1 MDHEN, CDR2 SYDVKM. CDR3 size: 15 residues. The germline V and J ends were trimmed by 3 bases and 4 bases, with 15 bases remaining between them. The CDR3 is CASSFSQGMVETQYF. The CDR3 nucleotides are TGTGCCAGCAGTTTCTCGCAGGGTATGGTAGAGACCCAGTACTTC.

This clonotype has a count of ten or more. The chain has TRBV20-1 and TRBJ1-6; D possibly corresponds to TRBD1 (5 bases). V was shortened by 6 bases and J by 7 bases, with 16 bases between the two germline ends. Germline-derived CDR1 and CDR2 are DFQATT and SNEGSKA (reference sequence). This CDR3 comprises 14 residues. The CDR3 spells CSAAGGAINSPLHF. The CDR3 coding sequence is TGCAGTGCCGCGGGCGGGGCGATAAATTCACCCCTCCACTTT.

This clonotype was counted between two and nine times. The chain couples TRBV6-6 to TRBJ2-2; D gene ambiguous. The V end lost 8 bases, the J end lost 0 bases, and 10 bases lay between the germline ends. Germline loops: CDR1 MNHNY, CDR2 SVGAGI (reference sequence). This CDR3 comprises 14 residues. The CDR3 sequence is CASQPIANTGELFF. CDR3 bases: TGTGCCAGCCAACCCATCGCGAACACCGGGGAGCTGTTTTTT.

This clonotype was seen at least ten times. The gene calls are TRBV29-1 and TRBJ1-2; D is uncertain. V lost 4 bases and J lost 7, with 13 bases in between. This CDR3 spans 12 amino acids. CDR1 and CDR2 (germline): SQVTM, ANQGSEA. CDR3 in amino acids: CSVGAGRAGYTF. The CDR3 region has the DNA TGCAGCGTTGGCGCAGGAAGGGCTGGCTACACCTTC. The full variable domain, its missing parts supplied by reference TRBV29-1 and TRBJ1-2, is SAVISQKPSRDICQRGTSLTIQCQVDSQVTMMFWYRQQPGQSLTLIATANQGSEATYESGFVIDKFPISRPNLTFSTLTVSNMSPEDSSIYLCSVGAGRAGYTFGSGTRLTVV.

This clonotype has a count of ten or more. The rearrangement links TRBV12-3 or TRBV12-4 to TRBJ2-5; no clear D gene. The CDR3 totals 13 residues. The ends were cut back, 1 base at V and 5 bases at J, with 8 bases in the middle. CDR3 bases: TGTGCCAGCAGTTTAGTCCCGACGGAGACCCAGTACTTC. This encodes CASSLVPTETQYF.

This clonotype was recorded at least ten times. J is TRBJ2-7 and V is TRBV12-3 or TRBV12-4; D is perhaps TRBD1 or TRBD2 (5 bases each). The ends were cut back, 5 bases at V and 7 bases at J, with 18 bases in the middle. The CDR3 spans 14 residues. The CDR3 region is CASSDRDLTREQYF. DNA of the CDR3: TGTGCCAGCAGTGACCGGGACCTAACGCGGGAGCAGTACTTC.

In its sample, this clonotype was seen once. This chain uses TRBV20-1 with TRBJ2-3; D is perhaps TRBD2 (7 bases). This CDR3 contains 15 residues. In germline, CDR1 is DFQATT, CDR2 SNEGSKA (reference sequence). V lost 6 bases to trimming and J lost 5 bases, with 21 bases between them. CDR3: CSAHAGAGRVDTQYF. The CDR3 coding sequence is TGCAGTGCCCACGCGGGGGCAGGGCGGGTAGATACGCAGTATTTT.

This chain connects TRBV20-1 to TRBJ2-3; D might be TRBD1 (7 bases). V lost 5 bases and J lost 0, with 12 bases in between. Germline V lookup: CDR1 DFQATT, CDR2 SNEGSKA (reference sequence). The CDR3 spans 14 residues. Written as DNA, the CDR3 is TGCAGTGCTGGGGGGACAGTTAGCACAGATACGCAGTATTTT. It is translated as CSAGGTVSTDTQYF.

The chain recombines TRBV30 with TRBJ2-3; D gene uncertain. The CDR3 length is 16 residues. The V and J ends lost 3 bases and 0 bases respectively, with 16 bases between them. Per the germline V gene, CDR1 is GTSNPN and CDR2 is SVGIG (reference sequence). CDR3 DNA: TGTGCCTGGAGCGAAGACCGAAGTCTGAGCACAGATACGCAGTATTTT. It encodes CAWSEDRSLSTDTQYF. The variable domain in full, with the rest retrieved from reference TRBV30 and TRBJ2-3, is SQTIHQWPATLVQPVGSPLSLECTVEGTSNPNLYWYRQAAGRGLQLLFYSVGIGQISSEVPQNLSASRPQDRQFILSSKKLLLSDSGFYLCAWSEDRSLSTDTQYFGPGTRLTVL.

This clonotype occurred many times. The chain recombines TRBV10-3 with TRBJ1-5; 8 positions agree with TRBD1. The V segment lost 10 bases and the J segment 0 bases; nucleotides outside the gene matches: 8. CDR1 is ENHRY, CDR2 SYGVKD, per germline. The CDR3 has 15 residues. CDR3 loop: CATGKQGDSNQPQHF. The CDR3 DNA follows: TGTGCCACCGGGAAACAGGGGGATAGCAATCAGCCCCAGCATTTT.

This rearrangement joins TRBV29-1 to TRBJ2-7; D is perhaps TRBD1 or TRBD2 (5 bases each). Germline-derived CDR1 and CDR2 are SQVTM and ANQGSEA. The CDR3 consists of 13 residues. V lost 7 bases and J lost 2, with 15 bases in between. CDR3 nucleotides: TGCAGCGCTGGGGACGGCACAACCTACGAGCAGTACTTC. Its protein is CSAGDGTTYEQYF.

The table lists this clonotype with a few counts. The chain joins TRBV29-1 to TRBJ1-2, with D maybe TRBD1 (5 bases). Germline V gene lookup returns CDR1 SQVTM and CDR2 ANQGSEA. V was cut by 4 bases and J by 2 bases, with 11 bases left in between. The CDR3 is 13 amino acids. Here the CDR3 DNA reads TGCAGCGTTGCCCCCGGGGACAACTATGGCTACACCTTC. It codes for CSVAPGDNYGYTF.

This clonotype was observed many times. J is TRBJ2-1 and V is TRBV7-8; possible D gene TRBD2, 7 bases. Trimming stripped 5 bases from V and 9 bases from J, with 20 bases between. CDR3 length: 15 residues. Germline values: CDR1 SGHVS, CDR2 FQNEAQ. CDR3 sequence reads: CASSQTGGAGVEQFF. For the CDR3, the DNA is TGTGCCAGCAGCCAGACGGGGGGCGCTGGGGTTGAGCAGTTCTTC.

This clonotype was recorded a few times. V is TRBV4-3 and J is TRBJ1-2, with D hard to call. V gave up 4 bases and J gave up 0 bases, with 12 bases separating them. Looked up from germline, CDR1 is LGHNA and CDR2 is YSLEER. This CDR3 has 15 amino acids. The CDR3 region has the DNA TGCGCCAGCAGCCCGGGTCGCGTGGCTAACTATGGCTACACCTTC. It translates to CASSPGRVANYGYTF.

This clonotype was seen many times. This chain joins TRBV20-1 and TRBJ1-6; 7 bases are shared with TRBD1. In germline, CDR1 is DFQATT, CDR2 SNEGSKA (reference sequence). V lost 3 bases and J lost 7; bases outside the gene matches: 9. The CDR3 contains 15 residues. CDR3 nucleotide sequence: TGCAGTGCTAGTCGTCGGGACAGCATCAATTCACCCCTCCACTTT. This translates into CSASRRDSINSPLHF.

This clonotype has more than one count but fewer than ten. CDR3 in amino acids: CAWQGRNTGELFF. In nucleotides, the CDR3 is TGTGCCTGGCAGGGGAGGAACACCGGGGAGCTGTTTTTT. The chain recombines TRBV30 with TRBJ2-2; D is possibly TRBD1 (6 bases). Germline loops: CDR1 GTSNPN, CDR2 SVGIG (reference sequence). Trimming left V 5 bases short and J 1 base short, with 8 bases between. The CDR3 sequence is 13 residues long. Supplemented by reference TRBV30 and TRBJ2-2, the full variable domain reads SQTIHQWPATLVQPVGSPLSLECTVEGTSNPNLYWYRQAAGRGLQLLFYSVGIGQISSEVPQNLSASRPQDRQFILSSKKLLLSDSGFYLCAWQGRNTGELFFGEGSRLTVL.

This rearrangement joins TRBV7-9 to TRBJ1-1, with D perhaps matching TRBD1 (6 bases). Germline V gene lookup returns CDR1 SEHNR and CDR2 FQNEAQ (reference sequence). V shed 5 bases and J shed 4 bases, with 11 bases lying between them. CDR3 length: 13 amino acids. The CDR3 protein is CASSRQVRTEAFF. DNA for the CDR3: TGTGCCAGCAGCCGACAGGTCCGCACTGAAGCTTTCTTT.

This clonotype came up a few times. The V call is TRBV2, the J call TRBJ2-5, with D maybe TRBD2 (6 bases). From germline, CDR1 is SNHLY and CDR2 FYNNEI. The CDR3 runs to 14 residues. V was pared by 4 bases and J by 4 bases, with 13 bases between. CDR3 sequence reads: CASSVGSGGETQYF. CDR3 sequence (DNA): TGTGCCAGCAGTGTTGGTAGCGGAGGAGAGACCCAGTACTTC.

This clonotype was detected many times. V and J are TRBV5-1 and TRBJ2-7, with D maybe TRBD1 (6 bases). The V end was cut by 4 bases, the J end by 4 bases, with 9 bases between. This CDR3 has 12 residues. Germline CDR1 is SGHRS and CDR2 is YFSETQ. CDR3 in amino acids: CASSPQGYEQYF. In DNA form, the CDR3 reads TGCGCCAGCAGCCCCCAGGGGTACGAGCAGTACTTC.

The CDR3 region is CASSDGTTQQFF. The DNA of the CDR3 is TGTGCCAGCAGTGACGGGACGACGCAGCAGTTCTTC. The chain has TRBV6-4 and TRBJ2-1; D possibly matches TRBD1 or TRBD2 (5 bases each). CDR1 and CDR2 (germline): MRHNA, SNTAGT. The CDR3 extends over 12 amino acids. The germline V and J ends were trimmed by 2 bases and 11 bases, with 10 bases remaining between them.

This clonotype appeared many times. This chain connects TRBV27 to TRBJ1-5; 7 bases match TRBD1. The CDR3 contains 13 residues. V gave up 6 bases and J gave up 3 bases; unmatched junction bases: 2. Looked up from germline, CDR1 is MNHEY and CDR2 is SMNVEV (reference sequence). The CDR3 sequence is CASSGTDNQPQHF. In DNA form, the CDR3 reads TGTGCCAGCAGCGGGACAGACAATCAGCCCCAGCATTTT.

This clonotype has at least ten counts. The V gene is TRBV11-1, the J gene TRBJ1-5, with D hard to call. V dropped 3 bases and J dropped 0 bases, with 3 bases sitting between them. This CDR3 spans 13 amino acids. Germline assignment: CDR1 SGHAT and CDR2 FQDESV (reference sequence). CDR3 nucleotide sequence: TGTGCCAGCAGCTTCAATAGCAATCAGCCCCAGCATTTT. As protein: CASSFNSNQPQHF.

The chain recombines TRBV3-1 with TRBJ2-2; 7 bases match TRBD1. Germline CDR1 is LGHDT and CDR2 is YNNKEL (reference sequence). Trimming took 8 bases from V and 5 from J; bases not matched to a gene: 14. The CDR3 spans 16 residues. In DNA form, the CDR3 reads TGTGCCAGCCGGACAGGAGGCTCGACGTGGACCGGGGAGCTGTTTTTT. It yields the protein CASRTGGSTWTGELFF.

In this sample, this clonotype turned up many times. The chain joins TRBV12-3 or TRBV12-4 to TRBJ2-7, with 15 bases that match TRBD2. The CDR3 spans 18 residues. V trimming: 3 bases; J trimming: 2 bases; junction bases outside the gene matches: 8. For the CDR3, the DNA is TGTGCCAGCAGTTTCCAATCGGGACTAGCGGGGGGCACCTACGAGCAGTACTTC. Amino acids: CASSFQSGLAGGTYEQYF.

This clonotype was seen a handful of times. In DNA form, the CDR3 reads TGCAGTGCTAGAGTGAAAGAGTACGAGCAGTACTTC. This translates into CSARVKEYEQYF. The chain employs TRBV20-1 and TRBJ2-7; no clear D gene. This CDR3 region has 12 residues. Trimming shortened V by 1 base and J by 4 bases, and 8 bases separated the two germline ends. Germline CDR1 reads DFQATT; CDR2 reads SNEGSKA (reference sequence).

This clonotype was found many times. This chain uses TRBV4-2 with TRBJ1-1; 7 bases match TRBD1. The CDR3 runs to 19 residues. V lost 0 bases to trimming and J lost 5 bases; unmatched junction nucleotides: 18. Germline lookup yields CDR1 LGHNA and CDR2 YNFKEQ. For the CDR3, the DNA is TGTGCCAGCAGCCAAGATAAAGGGGCCGACAGGGCCCGGGGGACTGAAGCTTTCTTT. It specifies CASSQDKGADRARGTEAFF.

The V and J genes are TRBV6-1 and TRBJ1-1, with D unresolved. Germline assignment: CDR1 MNHNS and CDR2 SASEGT. The CDR3 loop spans 14 amino acids. V lost 5 bases to trimming and J lost 1 base, with 11 bases between them. The chain's CDR3 is CASSLIVQNTEAFF. The DNA for the CDR3 is TGTGCCAGCAGTCTCATCGTCCAGAACACTGAAGCTTTCTTT.

The rearrangement uses TRBV7-2 and TRBJ2-1, with D unresolved. CDR1 is SGHTA and CDR2 is FQGNSA in the germline V gene. The CDR3 has 15 amino acids. V lost 1 base and J 3 bases, leaving 10 bases between the germline ends. CDR3 sequence (DNA): TGTGCCAGCAGCTTAGAAGGATCAAGCTACAATGAGCAGTTCTTC. Its protein is CASSLEGSSYNEQFF.

There are many counts of this clonotype. The rearrangement uses TRBV13 and TRBJ1-1; D unclear. The V end lost 0 bases, the J end lost 5 bases, and 10 bases lay between the germline ends. The CDR3 length is 14 residues. Germline V gives CDR1 PRHDT, CDR2 FYEKMQ (reference sequence). CDR3 DNA: TGTGCCAGCAGCTTAGGTGGCACAGCTACTGAAGCTTTCTTT. It translates to CASSLGGTATEAFF. Full variable domain (outside the CDR3, taken from reference TRBV13 and TRBJ1-1): AAGVIQSPRHLIKEKRETATLKCYPIPRHDTVYWYQQGPGQDPQFLISFYEKMQSDKGSIPDRFSAQQFSDYHSELNMSSLELGDSALYFCASSLGGTATEAFFGQGTRLTVV.

This clonotype was seen only a few times. The rearrangement links TRBV7-2 to TRBJ2-1; a possible D gene is TRBD2 (5 bases). Between the trimmed V and J ends, which lost 2 bases and 2 bases, there was a span of 10 bases. From germline, CDR1 is SGHTA and CDR2 FQGNSA. CDR3 size: 15 residues. The CDR3 sequence is CASSLSFGTYNEQFF. The CDR3 DNA reads as TGTGCCAGCAGCTTATCTTTCGGGACCTACAATGAGCAGTTCTTC.